The 4 T cell receptor beta chains presented below share a single source sample, sequenced in a study of T cells expressing NK-cell markers. Reprocessing the 5' RACE reads, TCRdb reports a single entry for every CDR3 protein and omits DNA. This repertoire comprises some 450,000 distinct CDR3 sequences; its ten largest clones make up about 7.3%. The source material was blood T cells: a sorted CD56 or NKG2C T cell subset, CD4+ or CD8+ T cells, or bulk PBMC T cells (not recorded which). The origin of the receptors is a woman aged 18-70 years in good health.

The CDR3 reads CASTLLSGQASSGNTIYF. The V and J genes are TRBV6-1 and TRBJ1-3; TCRdb selects TRBD1, and the lack of DNA leaves this call unchecked. In germline, CDR1 is MNHNS, CDR2 SASEGT. CDR3 length: 18 amino acids.

The chain's CDR3 is CASSLGLGGTDTQYF. The chain joins TRBV5-1 to TRBJ2-3; the TCRdb call, TRBD2, lacks DNA for checking. The CDR3 spans 15 residues. Germline CDR1 is SGHRS and CDR2 is YFSETQ.

The chain is built from TRBV4-2 and TRBJ1-6. The length of the CDR3 is 14 residues. Germline-derived CDR1 and CDR2 are LGHNA and YNFKEQ. CDR3 amino acids: CASSQDLRVGPLHF.

V usage is TRBV4-2 and J usage is TRBJ1-1. Germline-derived CDR1 and CDR2 are LGHNA and YNFKEQ. The CDR3 sequence is 14 residues long. The CDR3 is CASSQDWGNTEAFF.